A selection of T cell receptor beta chains follows, all from one sample in a study of cytomegalovirus exposure and HLA in healthy donors. Assay: immunoSEQ multiplex PCR; the TCRdb copy retains only in-frame clones and omits some. The listing contains 45,000 to 70,000 clones. The sequencing sample was made of PBMCs. These receptor sequences come from a woman in her forties or fifties in good health and CMV-seropositive. CDR3s include the opening cysteine and the closing phenylalanine or tryptophan. The order of the fields is CDR3 length, J gene, D gene, V gene, CDR3 DNA, CDR3 protein. A D gene is named only where the DNA matches it firmly.

>14|TRBJ1-1|-|TRBV27
TGTGCCAGCAGCCTCGGACAGCCAAACACTGAAGCTTTCTTT
CASSLGQPNTEAFF
>15|TRBJ2-3|TRBD1|TRBV6-5
TGTGCCAGCAGTAAGGACAGGGGACCCACAGATACGCAGTATTTT
CASSKDRGPTDTQYF
>15|TRBJ2-3|-|TRBV7-2
TGTGCCAGCAGCCTCCAGGGCCCTGGCACAGATACGCAGTATTTT
CASSLQGPGTDTQYF
>16|TRBJ2-2|TRBD1|TRBV19
TGTGCCAGTAGTATCAGGACAGGGGCCTTCACCGGGGAGCTGTTTTTT
CASSIRTGAFTGELFF
>13|TRBJ1-6|-|TRBV7-3
TGTGCCAGCAGCTTTTCAGAAGATTCACCCCTCCACTTT
CASSFSEDSPLHF
>15|TRBJ1-3|-|TRBV28
TGTGCCAGCAGAGGGACGGGGGGGAAAGGAAACACCATATATTTT
CASRGTGGKGNTIYF
>18|TRBJ1-3|TRBD1|TRBV18
TGTGCCCCCTCTCACCTGGACAGGGTTGGAAACTCTGGAAACACCATATATTTT
CAPSHLDRVGNSGNTIYF
>16|TRBJ2-5|TRBD2|TRBV7-9
TGTGCCAGCAGCTTAGGGCTAGCGGGGGCCCAAGAGACCCAGTACTTC
CASSLGLAGAQETQYF
>16|TRBJ2-1|TRBD2|TRBV27
TGTGCCAGCATCCCTGGGACTAGCGGGATGTACAATGAGCAGTTCTTC
CASIPGTSGMYNEQFF
>13|TRBJ1-1|-|TRBV4-3
TGCGCCAGCAGCCAAACAGTGAACACTGAAGCTTTCTTT
CASSQTVNTEAFF
>15|TRBJ2-1|-|TRBV7-9
TGTGCCAGCAGGCCGGCGGGCTCCCTAGGAAATGAGCAGTTCTTC
CASRPAGSLGNEQFF
>11|TRBJ2-7|-|TRBV5-6
TGTGCCAGCAGCTTAACCCGGGACAAGGTCTTC
CASSLTRDKVF
>16|TRBJ2-1|TRBD2|TRBV7-6
TGTGCCAGCAGCTTCTTACTAGCGGGAGTTATAAATGAGCAGTTCTTC
CASSFLLAGVINEQFF
>17|TRBJ2-7|TRBD1|TRBV5-1
TGCGCCAGCAGCACCCAAGGACAGGGGGCTATAGCCTACGAGCAGTACTTC
CASSTQGQGAIAYEQYF
>15|TRBJ2-7|TRBD1|TRBV25-1
TGTGCCAGCAGTGAAGATCCGGGACAGGCCTACGAGCAGTACTTC
CASSEDPGQAYEQYF
>16|TRBJ1-4|-|TRBV5-1
TGCGCCAGCAGCTTGGTGGGAGGACGGCTTAATGAAAAACTGTTTTTT
CASSLVGGRLNEKLFF
>15|TRBJ2-7|-|TRBV4-1
TGCGCCAGCAGCCAAGAAGGCCGTGGGGGCAACGAGCAGTACTTC
CASSQEGRGGNEQYF
>14|TRBJ1-2|-|TRBV5-1
TGCGCCAGCAACGAGGGAGGCACAACCTATGGCTACACCTTC
CASNEGGTTYGYTF
>13|TRBJ1-2|-|TRBV6-5
TGTGCCGCGCGTGGGGGGGGTAACTATGGCTACACCTTC
CAARGGGNYGYTF
>13|TRBJ1-2|TRBD1|TRBV7-8
TGTGCCAGCAGCTCCAACAGGGGCGGCGGCTACACCTTC
CASSSNRGGGYTF
>16|TRBJ2-1|-|TRBV6-1
TGTGCCAGCAGCGAAAGGTGGGGGCCTGTCTACAATGAGCAGTTCTTC
CASSERWGPVYNEQFF
>14|TRBJ1-1|-|TRBV6-1
TGTGCCAGCATGCTCCGGGAGGGGAACACTGAAGCTTTCTTT
CASMLREGNTEAFF
>15|TRBJ1-2|-|TRBV7-3
TGTGCCAGCAGCCAAGGTCCAGCGAGGGTTTGGGGCTACACCTTC
CASSQGPARVWGYTF
>13|TRBJ1-1|-|TRBV19
TGTGCCAGTAGCGTTCTTATGAACACTGAAGCTTTCTTT
CASSVLMNTEAFF
>14|TRBJ1-2|-|TRBV7-2
TGTGCCAGCAGCCCACCCCAGGGAACGAGGGGCTACACCTTC
CASSPPQGTRGYTF
>14|TRBJ1-1|-|TRBV4-2
TGTGCCAGCAGCCTACAGGGTCTGGGAACTGAAGCTTTCTTT
CASSLQGLGTEAFF
>13|TRBJ2-7|-|TRBV5-4
TGTGCCAGCTTGCGGGACGGGCGCGACGAGCAGTACTTC
CASLRDGRDEQYF
>16|TRBJ2-7|-|TRBV18
TGTGCCAGCTCACGGCAGGGAAATCGCCGCGAGTACGAGCAGTACTTC
CASSRQGNRREYEQYF
>17|TRBJ1-2|TRBD1|TRBV7-9
TGTGCCAGCAGCTCAAGGAGAGGACAGGGGTTGCACTATGGCTACACCTTC
CASSSRRGQGLHYGYTF
>14|TRBJ2-7|TRBD2|TRBV7-9
TGTGCCAGCAGCGTTAGCGGGAGAAGCTACGAGCAGTACTTC
CASSVSGRSYEQYF
>13|TRBJ1-2|-|TRBV6-5
TGTGCCAGCACCCCGGGACAAGCTTATGGCTACACCTTC
CASTPGQAYGYTF
>14|TRBJ1-6|TRBD1|TRBV18
TGTGCCAGCTCACCGGGACAGCGAAATTCACCCCTCCACTTT
CASSPGQRNSPLHF
>13|TRBJ1-2|-|TRBV23-1
TGCGCCAGCAGTCAATCCGACAGTGGCGGCTACACCTTC
CASSQSDSGGYTF
>14|TRBJ2-5|TRBD2|TRBV7-2
TGTGCCAGCAGCCTCGGGACTAGCAGGGAGACCCAGTACTTC
CASSLGTSRETQYF
>15|TRBJ2-7|-|TRBV5-1
TGCGCCAGCAGCTTGCATGGGACAAACTCCTACGAGCAGTACTTC
CASSLHGTNSYEQYF
>19|TRBJ2-6|TRBD1|TRBV28
TGTGCCAGCAGTTATCCTATGACAGGGGCGCAGCCTGGGGCCAACGTCCTGACTTTC
CASSYPMTGAQPGANVLTF
>13|TRBJ1-5|-|TRBV7-9
TGTGCCAGCAGCTTGCAGGGAGGACAGCCCCAGCATTTT
CASSLQGGQPQHF
>16|TRBJ2-5|-|TRBV11-2
TGTGCCAGCAGCTGGGCTGTTAGATCCCCGAGAGAGACCCAGTACTTC
CASSWAVRSPRETQYF
>15|TRBJ2-7|TRBD2|TRBV5-1
TGCGCCAGCAGCTCAGTAGCGGGGGGGCCCCACAAGCAGTACTTC
CASSSVAGGPHKQYF
>13|TRBJ2-2|-|TRBV2
TGTGCCAGCAGGGTACAGGGCACCGGGGAGCTGTTTTTT
CASRVQGTGELFF
>14|TRBJ1-2|TRBD1|TRBV6-5
TGTGCCAGCAGTTCGCCGACAGGGGACTATGGCTACACCTTC
CASSSPTGDYGYTF